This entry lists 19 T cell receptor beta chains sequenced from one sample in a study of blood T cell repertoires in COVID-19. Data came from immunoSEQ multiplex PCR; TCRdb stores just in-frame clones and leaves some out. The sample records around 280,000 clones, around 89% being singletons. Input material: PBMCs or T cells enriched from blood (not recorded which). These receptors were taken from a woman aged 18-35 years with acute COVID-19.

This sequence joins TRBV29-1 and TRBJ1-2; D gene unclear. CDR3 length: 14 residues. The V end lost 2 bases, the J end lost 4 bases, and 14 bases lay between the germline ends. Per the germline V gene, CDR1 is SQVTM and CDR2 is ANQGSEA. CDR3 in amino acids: CSVESITHTYGYTF. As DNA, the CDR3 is TGCAGCGTTGAATCCATTACTCATACCTATGGCTACACCTTC. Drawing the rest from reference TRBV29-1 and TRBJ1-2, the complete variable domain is SAVISQKPSRDICQRGTSLTIQCQVDSQVTMMFWYRQQPGQSLTLIATANQGSEATYESGFVIDKFPISRPNLTFSTLTVSNMSPEDSSIYLCSVESITHTYGYTFGSGTRLTVV.

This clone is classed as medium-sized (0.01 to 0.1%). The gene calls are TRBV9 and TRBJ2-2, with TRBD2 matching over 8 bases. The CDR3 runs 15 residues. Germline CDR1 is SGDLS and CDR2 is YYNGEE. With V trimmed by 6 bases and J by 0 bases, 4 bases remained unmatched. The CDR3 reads CASNPGLANTGELFF. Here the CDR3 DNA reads TGTGCCAGCAACCCGGGACTAGCGAACACCGGGGAGCTGTTTTTT.

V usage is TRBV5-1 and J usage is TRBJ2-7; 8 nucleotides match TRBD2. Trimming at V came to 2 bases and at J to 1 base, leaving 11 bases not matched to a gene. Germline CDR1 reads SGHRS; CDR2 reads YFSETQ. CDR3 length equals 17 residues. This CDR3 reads CASSFKAGVSISYEQYF. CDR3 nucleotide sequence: TGCGCCAGCAGCTTCAAAGCGGGGGTCTCTATTTCCTACGAGCAGTACTTC.

CDR3 nucleotides: TGCGCCAGCAGCCAACAAAGGGACAGGGGGCCTCACGAGCAGTACTTC. Translated: CASSQQRDRGPHEQYF. The chain has TRBV4-3 and TRBJ2-7; 12 nucleotides align to TRBD1. J lost 5 bases, V lost 2 bases, and 7 bases had no gene match. The CDR3 totals 16 residues. Germline V CDR1 and CDR2: LGHNA, YSLEER.

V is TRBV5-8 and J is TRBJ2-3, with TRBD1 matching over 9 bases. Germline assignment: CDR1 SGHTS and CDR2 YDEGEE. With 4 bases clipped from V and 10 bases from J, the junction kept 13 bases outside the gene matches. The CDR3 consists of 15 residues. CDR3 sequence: CASSIAGTGSSAQYF. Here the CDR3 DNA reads TGTGCCAGCAGCATTGCCGGGACAGGGTCATCGGCGCAGTATTTT.

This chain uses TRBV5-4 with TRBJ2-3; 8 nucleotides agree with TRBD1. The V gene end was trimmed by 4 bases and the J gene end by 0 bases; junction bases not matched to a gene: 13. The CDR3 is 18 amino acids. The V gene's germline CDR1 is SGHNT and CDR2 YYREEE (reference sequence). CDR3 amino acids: CASSPRDRSTSSTDTQYF. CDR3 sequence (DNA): TGTGCCAGCAGCCCCCGGGACAGGTCAACCTCTAGCACAGATACGCAGTATTTT.

CDR3 sequence: CASCRQYQETQYF. The CDR3 bases are TGTGCCAGCTGTCGACAGTACCAAGAGACCCAGTACTTC. The chain carries TRBV12-3 or TRBV12-4 and TRBJ2-5; D perhaps matches TRBD1 (5 bases). V lost 8 bases and J lost 0, with 10 bases in between. This CDR3 comprises 13 residues.

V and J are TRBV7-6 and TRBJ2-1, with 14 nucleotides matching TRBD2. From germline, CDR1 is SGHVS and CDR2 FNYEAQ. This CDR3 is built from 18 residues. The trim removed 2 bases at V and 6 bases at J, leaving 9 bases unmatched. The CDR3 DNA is TGTGCCAGCAGCTTAAGGTCTCTCGGGACTAGCGGGAGCAATGAGCAGTTCTTC. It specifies CASSLRSLGTSGSNEQFF.

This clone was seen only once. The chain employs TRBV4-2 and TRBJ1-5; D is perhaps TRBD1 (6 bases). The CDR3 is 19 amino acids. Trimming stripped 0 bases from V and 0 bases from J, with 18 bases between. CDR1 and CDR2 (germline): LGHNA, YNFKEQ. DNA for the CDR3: TGTGCCAGCAGCCAAGAATTCTCCGGGACAATCGTTAGCAATCAGCCCCAGCATTTT. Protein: CASSQEFSGTIVSNQPQHF.

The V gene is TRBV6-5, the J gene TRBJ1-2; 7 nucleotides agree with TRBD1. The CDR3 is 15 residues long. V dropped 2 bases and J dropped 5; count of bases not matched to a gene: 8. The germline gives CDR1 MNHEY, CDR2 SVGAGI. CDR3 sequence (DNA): TGTGCCAGCAGTTACCCCCCGGACAGGTTATATGGCTACACCTTC. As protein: CASSYPPDRLYGYTF.

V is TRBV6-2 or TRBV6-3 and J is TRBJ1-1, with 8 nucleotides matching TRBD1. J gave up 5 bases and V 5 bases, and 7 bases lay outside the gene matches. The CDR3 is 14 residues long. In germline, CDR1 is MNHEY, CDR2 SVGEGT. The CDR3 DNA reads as TGTGCCAGCAGTCCCCCCCGGACAGGGACTGAAGCTTTCTTT. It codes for CASSPPRTGTEAFF.

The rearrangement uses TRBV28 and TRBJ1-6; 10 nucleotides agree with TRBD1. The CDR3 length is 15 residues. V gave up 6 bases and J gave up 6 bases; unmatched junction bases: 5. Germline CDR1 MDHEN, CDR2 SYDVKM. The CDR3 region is CASRKDRGFNSPLHF. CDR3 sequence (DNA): TGTGCCAGCAGAAAGGACAGGGGGTTTAATTCACCCCTCCACTTT.

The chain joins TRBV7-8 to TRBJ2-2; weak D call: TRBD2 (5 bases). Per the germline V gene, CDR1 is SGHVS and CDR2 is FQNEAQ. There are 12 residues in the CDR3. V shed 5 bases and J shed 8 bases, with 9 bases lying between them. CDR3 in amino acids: CASSPTRGELFF. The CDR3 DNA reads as TGTGCCAGCAGCCCTACTAGGGGGGAGCTGTTTTTT.

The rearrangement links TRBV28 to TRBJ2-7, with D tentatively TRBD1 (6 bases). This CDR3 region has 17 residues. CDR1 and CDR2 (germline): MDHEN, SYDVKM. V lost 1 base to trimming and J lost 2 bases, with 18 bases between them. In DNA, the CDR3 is TGTGCCAGCAGTTTATTCAATGTTCGGGACACCCCCTACGAGCAGTACTTC. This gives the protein CASSLFNVRDTPYEQYF. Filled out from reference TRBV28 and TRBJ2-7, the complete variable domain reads DVKVTQSSRYLVKRTGEKVFLECVQDMDHENMFWYRQDPGLGLRLIYFSYDVKMKEKGDIPEGYSVSREKKERFSLILESASTNQTSMYLCASSLFNVRDTPYEQYFGPGTRLTVT.

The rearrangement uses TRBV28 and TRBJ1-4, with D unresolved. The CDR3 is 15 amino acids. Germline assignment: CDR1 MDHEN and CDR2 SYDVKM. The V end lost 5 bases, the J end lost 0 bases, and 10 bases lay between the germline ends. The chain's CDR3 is CASSITDATNEKLFF. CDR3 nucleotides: TGTGCCAGCAGTATCACAGATGCAACTAATGAAAAACTGTTTTTT.

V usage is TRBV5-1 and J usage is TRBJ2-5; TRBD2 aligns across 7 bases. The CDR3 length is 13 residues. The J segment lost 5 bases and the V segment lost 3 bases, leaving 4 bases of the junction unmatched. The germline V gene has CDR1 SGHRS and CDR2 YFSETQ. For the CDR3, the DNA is TGCGCCAGCAGCTGGAGCGGGAAGGAGACCCAGTACTTC. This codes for CASSWSGKETQYF.

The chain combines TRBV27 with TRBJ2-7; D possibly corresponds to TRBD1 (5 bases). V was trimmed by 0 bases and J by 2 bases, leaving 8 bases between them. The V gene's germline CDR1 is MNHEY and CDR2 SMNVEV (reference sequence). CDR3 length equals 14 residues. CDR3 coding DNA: TGTGCCAGCAGTTTATCGATAGGGGCCTACGAGCAGTACTTC. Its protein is CASSLSIGAYEQYF.

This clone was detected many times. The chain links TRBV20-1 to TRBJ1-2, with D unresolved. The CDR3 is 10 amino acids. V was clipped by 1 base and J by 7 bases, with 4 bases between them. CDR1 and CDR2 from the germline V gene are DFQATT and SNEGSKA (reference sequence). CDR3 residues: CSARVRGYTF. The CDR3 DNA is TGCAGTGCTAGAGTCCGTGGCTACACCTTC.

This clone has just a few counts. In nucleotides, the CDR3 is TGCAGCGTCGCTAGCGGGGCTAACTACAATGAGCAGTTCTTC. This sequence encodes CSVASGANYNEQFF. This sequence joins TRBV29-1 and TRBJ2-1; 9 bases are a match to TRBD2. The CDR3 extends over 14 amino acids. Germline V lookup: CDR1 SQVTM, CDR2 ANQGSEA. The J segment lost 3 bases and the V segment lost 6 bases, leaving 6 bases of the junction unmatched.